The sample holds one count of the clone carrying this T cell receptor (beta chain). As yet, its antigen is unknown. V shed 2 bases and J shed 0 bases, with 19 bases lying between them. CDR1 is WSHSY and CDR2 is SAAADI in the germline V gene. This CDR3 spans 19 amino acids. These data originate in a study of cytomegalovirus exposure and HLA in healthy donors. Study results and caveats: Overall, around 150 TCR beta chains were annotated as cytomegalovirus-associated.

The study ran its PCR with 60 Vbeta and 13 Jbeta primers. Profiled with immunoSEQ multiplex PCR; TCRdb holds only in-frame clones, not every one. Among over 150,000 clones, about 74% were seen once, and the ten largest hold under 4.5%. Samples came from healthy bone marrow donors. The receptor's source is a woman in her 40s in good health and CMV-seronegative. Material: PBMCs. This chain links TRBV10-2 with TRBJ1-4, with D perhaps matching TRBD1 (5 bases). The CDR3 DNA sequence: TGCGCCAGCAGTGAGCCTCGCGCCGAGTTAGGGGCAACTAATGAAAAACTGTTTTTT. It is translated as CASSEPRAELGATNEKLFF.